The 19 T cell receptor beta chains below were found in one sample sequenced in a study of T cells in Graves' hyperthyroidism and ophthalmopathy. There were TCR beta CDR3 regions amplified from RNA transcripts. The HTBI primer set drove a first-round RT-PCR of the TCR CDR3. TCRdb ran MiXCR on the multiplex PCR reads and lists one entry per CDR3 protein. The sample lists 660,000 or so distinct CDR3 sequences; roughly 20% were seen once. The source material was blood. The receptors originated from a young man with Graves' ophthalmopathy.

CDR3 nucleotide sequence: TGTGCCAGCACCGAAAGCGGGAGTGGGCGCAATGAGCAGTTCTTC. Translating it yields CASTESGSGRNEQFF. The genes are TRBV27 and TRBJ2-1, with 8 bases identical to TRBD2. Looked up from germline, CDR1 is MNHEY and CDR2 is SMNVEV (reference sequence). The ends lost 7 bases at V and 6 bases at J; junction bases unmatched: 11. CDR3 length equals 15 residues.

The DNA for the CDR3 is TGTGCCATCATGACAGGGGACACCTACGAGCAGTACTTC. This translates into CAIMTGDTYEQYF. The chain uses TRBV10-3 and TRBJ2-7; 8 bases fit TRBD1. This CDR3 has 13 residues. Germline assignment: CDR1 ENHRY and CDR2 SYGVKD. V lost 7 bases to trimming and J lost 2 bases; unmatched junction nucleotides: 4.

With respect to this clonotype: The junction shows a germline mismatch at one end, possibly a read error. This chain uses TRBV12-3 or TRBV12-4 with TRBJ2-1; TRBD1 matches at 10 bases. This CDR3 is built from 16 residues. This CDR3 reads CASSLDVTGGLGEQFF. In DNA, the CDR3 is TGTGCCAGCAGCTTAGATGTGACAGGGGGCCTGGGTGAGCAGTTCTTC.

The chain recombines TRBV7-2 with TRBJ1-2; D gene uncertain. The V and J ends lost 1 base and 1 base respectively, with 10 bases between them. Per germline, CDR1 SGHTA and CDR2 FQGNSA. The CDR3 is 15 amino acids. This CDR3 is CASSLVGRINYGYTF. The CDR3 DNA is TGTGCCAGCAGCTTAGTAGGACGGATTAACTATGGCTACACCTTC.

The chain links TRBV20-1 to TRBJ2-1, with 9 positions matching TRBD2. Germline trimming cut 5 bases from V and 0 bases from J; bases unmatched to any gene: 14. The length of the CDR3 is 18 residues. Germline V gives CDR1 DFQATT, CDR2 SNEGSKA (reference sequence). The CDR3 bases are TGCAGTGCTCAAGGCATCACTAGCGGGTGGAGCTCCTACAATGAGCAGTTCTTC. This codes for CSAQGITSGWSSYNEQFF.

The V and J genes are TRBV20-1 and TRBJ1-1, with D uncertain. The germline gives CDR1 DFQATT, CDR2 SNEGSKA (reference sequence). This CDR3 region has 13 residues. V lost 3 bases and J lost 2, with 10 bases in between. The CDR3 sequence: CSASGLRNTEAFF. For the CDR3, the DNA is TGCAGTGCTAGCGGACTAAGAAACACTGAAGCTTTCTTT.

This clonotype has more than one count but fewer than ten. The V and J genes are TRBV28 and TRBJ2-5; 9 nucleotides align to TRBD2. In germline, CDR1 is MDHEN, CDR2 SYDVKM. After removal of 11 bases from V and 1 base from J, the junction contained 11 bases not matched to a gene. The CDR3 consists of 15 residues. CDR3 DNA: TGTGCCCTCGGAGCGGGCGGGAGGGCCCAAGAGACCCAGTACTTC. This gives the protein CALGAGGRAQETQYF. Full variable domain (missing parts from reference TRBV28 and TRBJ2-5): DVKVTQSSRYLVKRTGEKVFLECVQDMDHENMFWYRQDPGLGLRLIYFSYDVKMKEKGDIPEGYSVSREKKERFSLILESASTNQTSMYLCALGAGGRAQETQYFGPGTRLLVL.

This clonotype was recorded many times. The rearrangement uses TRBV7-8 and TRBJ1-1; no reliable D call. The V gene lost 3 bases and the J gene lost 1 base, with 9 bases spanning the gap. Germline CDR1 is SGHVS and CDR2 is FQNEAQ. This CDR3 has 14 residues. CDR3 nucleotides: TGTGCCAGCAGCTTCGGGTGGGGGAACACTGAAGCTTTCTTT. It encodes CASSFGWGNTEAFF.

This clonotype showed up just a few times. CDR3 protein: CASSTSTQRFF. Here the CDR3 DNA reads TGTGCCAGCAGTACCTCGACTCAGAGGTTCTTC. V is TRBV7-3 and J is TRBJ2-1, with unresolved D. V was clipped by 6 bases and J by 15 bases, with 15 bases between them. CDR1 is SGHTA and CDR2 is FQGTGA in the germline V gene. The CDR3 has 11 residues.

At least ten counts were recorded for this clonotype. J is TRBJ1-5 and V is TRBV3-1, with TRBD1 matching 7 bases. CDR3 size: 18 residues. Trimming took 0 bases from V and 4 from J; bases not matched to a gene: 12. In germline, CDR1 is LGHDT, CDR2 YNNKEL (reference sequence). Here the CDR3 reads CASSQDPQGGRGNQPQHF. CDR3 nucleotides: TGTGCCAGCAGCCAAGATCCGCAGGGGGGAAGAGGGAATCAGCCCCAGCATTTT.

There are many counts of this clonotype. This sequence joins TRBV3-1 and TRBJ1-6; 9 bases align to TRBD1. J was trimmed by 1 base and V by 4 bases; bases with no gene match: 5. Looked up from germline, CDR1 is LGHDT and CDR2 is YNNKEL (reference sequence). CDR3 length: 17 residues. As DNA, the CDR3 is TGTGCCAGCAGCCCCGGGACAGGGATGTCCTATAATTCACCCCTCCACTTT. Protein sequence: CASSPGTGMSYNSPLHF.

The chain couples TRBV28 to TRBJ1-5; D may be TRBD1 (5 bases). V was clipped by 5 bases and J by 15 bases, with 20 bases between them. Germline loops: CDR1 MDHEN, CDR2 SYDVKM. The CDR3 runs to 13 residues. This CDR3 is CASSPPDIPLGHF. In DNA, the CDR3 is TGTGCCAGCAGTCCCCCGGACATTCCGCTGGGGCATTTT.

The genes are TRBV9 and TRBJ2-3, with 9 bases matching TRBD2. This CDR3 has 16 amino acids. Germline V gives CDR1 SGDLS, CDR2 YYNGEE. Germline trimming cut 0 bases from V and 2 bases from J; bases unmatched to any gene: 4. The CDR3: CASSVGTSAITDTQYF. In DNA form, the CDR3 reads TGTGCCAGCAGCGTAGGGACTAGCGCCATCACAGATACGCAGTATTTT.

As concerns this clonotype: A much larger clone is a single base away; this may be a read error. This rearrangement joins TRBV28 to TRBJ2-7; D may be TRBD2 (6 bases). With 6 bases removed from V and 4 bases from J, the gap between germline ends came to 10 bases. The CDR3 extends over 12 amino acids. CDR1 and CDR2 from the germline V gene are MDHEN and SYDVKM. In DNA form, the CDR3 reads TGTGCCAGCAGCGGGACTTTGTACGAGCAGTACTTC. Protein: CASSGTLYEQYF.

Regarding this clonotype: One junction end disagrees with the germline gene, perhaps due to a read error. DNA for the CDR3: TGTGCCAGCAGCTTAAGTGGGAAGAGGGTCTACGAGCGGTACTTC. Protein: CASSLSGKRVYERYF. This chain links TRBV7-2 with TRBJ2-7; D is possibly TRBD2 (5 bases). From germline, CDR1 is SGHTA and CDR2 FQGNSA. The CDR3 consists of 15 residues.

A few counts support this clonotype. This chain uses TRBV15 with TRBJ2-7; TRBD2 matches 11 bases. The V gene end was trimmed by 1 base and the J gene end by 4 bases; junction bases not matched to a gene: 3. The germline V gene encodes CDR1 LNHNV and CDR2 YYDKDF (reference sequence). This CDR3 contains 15 residues. For the CDR3, the DNA is TGTGCCACCAGCAGAGCGGCTAGCGGGAGGTACGAGCAGTACTTC. It specifies CATSRAASGRYEQYF.

About this clonotype itself: With a much larger clone just one base away, this may be a read error. This is likely a read error, given that the CDR3 carries no conserved phenylalanine or tryptophan at its end. The J gene is TRBJ1-1, the V gene TRBV2, with TRBD1 identical over 8 bases. This CDR3 spans 18 amino acids. V shed 4 bases and J 1 base; nucleotides not matched to a gene: 14. Germline-derived CDR1 and CDR2 are SNHLY and FYNNEI. This chain's CDR3 is CASSVGWRTGSPNTEAFL. For the CDR3, the DNA is TGTGCCAGCAGTGTTGGTTGGAGGACAGGGAGCCCGAACACTGAAGCTTTCCTT.

CDR3 loop: CASSQVDVSAGELFF. The CDR3 bases are TGTGCCAGCAGCCAGGTGGACGTATCTGCCGGGGAGCTGTTTTTT. The V call is TRBV3-1, the J call TRBJ2-2; no definite D call. In germline, CDR1 is LGHDT, CDR2 YNNKEL (reference sequence). The V and J ends lost 3 bases and 6 bases respectively, with 14 bases between them. This CDR3 region has 15 residues.

The table lists this clonotype with a few counts. The V call is TRBV28, the J call TRBJ2-3; D is possibly TRBD1 (6 bases). Trimming took off 1 base at V and 0 bases at J, with 8 bases between the two ends. Looked up from germline, CDR1 is MDHEN and CDR2 is SYDVKM. This CDR3 is 15 amino acids long. DNA of the CDR3: TGTGCCAGCAGTTTATACAGGGATAGCACAGATACGCAGTATTTT. This encodes CASSLYRDSTDTQYF. Drawing the rest from reference TRBV28 and TRBJ2-3, the complete variable domain is DVKVTQSSRYLVKRTGEKVFLECVQDMDHENMFWYRQDPGLGLRLIYFSYDVKMKEKGDIPEGYSVSREKKERFSLILESASTNQTSMYLCASSLYRDSTDTQYFGPGTRLTVL.